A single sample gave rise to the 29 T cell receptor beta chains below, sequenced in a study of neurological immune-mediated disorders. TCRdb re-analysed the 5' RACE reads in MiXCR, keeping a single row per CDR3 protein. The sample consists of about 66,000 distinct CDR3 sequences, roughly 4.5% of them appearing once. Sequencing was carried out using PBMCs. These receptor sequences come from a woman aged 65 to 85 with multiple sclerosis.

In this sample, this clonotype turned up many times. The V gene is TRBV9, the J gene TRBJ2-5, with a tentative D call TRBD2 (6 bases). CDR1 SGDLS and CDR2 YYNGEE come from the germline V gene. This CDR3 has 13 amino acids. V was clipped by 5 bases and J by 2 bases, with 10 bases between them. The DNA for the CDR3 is TGTGCCAGCAGTGGGGGAGGACAAGAGACCCAGTACTTC. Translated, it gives CASSGGGQETQYF.

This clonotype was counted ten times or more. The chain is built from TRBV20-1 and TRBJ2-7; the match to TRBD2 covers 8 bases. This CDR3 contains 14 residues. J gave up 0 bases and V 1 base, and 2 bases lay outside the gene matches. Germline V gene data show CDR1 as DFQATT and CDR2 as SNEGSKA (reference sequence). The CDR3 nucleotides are TGCAGTGCTAGAGGTGGGACTAGCTCCTACGAGCAGTACTTC. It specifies CSARGGTSSYEQYF.

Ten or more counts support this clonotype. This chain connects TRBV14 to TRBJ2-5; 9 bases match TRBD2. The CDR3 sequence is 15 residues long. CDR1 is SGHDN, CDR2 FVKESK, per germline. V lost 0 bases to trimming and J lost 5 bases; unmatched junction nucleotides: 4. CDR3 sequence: CASSQEAGGYETQYF. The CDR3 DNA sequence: TGTGCCAGCAGCCAAGAAGCGGGAGGTTATGAGACCCAGTACTTC.

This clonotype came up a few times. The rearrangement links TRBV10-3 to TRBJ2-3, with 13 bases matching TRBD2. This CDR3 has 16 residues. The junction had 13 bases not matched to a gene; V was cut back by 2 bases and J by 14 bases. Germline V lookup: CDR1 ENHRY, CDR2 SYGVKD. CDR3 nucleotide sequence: TGTGCCATCAGTGAGGAGCCGGGACTAGCGGGACGGGCTCGGTATTTT. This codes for CAISEEPGLAGRARYF.

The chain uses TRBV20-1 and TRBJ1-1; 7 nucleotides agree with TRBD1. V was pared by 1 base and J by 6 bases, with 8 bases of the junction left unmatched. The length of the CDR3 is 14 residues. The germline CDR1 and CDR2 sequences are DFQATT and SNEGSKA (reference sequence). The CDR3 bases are TGCAGTGCTAGAGGGGGAGGGGGCAGGGCTGAAGCTTTCTTT. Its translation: CSARGGGGRAEAFF.

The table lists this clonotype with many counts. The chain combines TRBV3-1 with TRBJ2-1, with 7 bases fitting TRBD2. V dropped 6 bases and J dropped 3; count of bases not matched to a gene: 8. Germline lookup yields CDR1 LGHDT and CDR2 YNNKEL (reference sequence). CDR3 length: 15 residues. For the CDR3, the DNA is TGTGCCAGCAGTCCCGGAGCGGGGCTCTACAATGAGCAGTTCTTC. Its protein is CASSPGAGLYNEQFF.

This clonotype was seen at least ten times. CDR3 protein: CATSDGQGARDEQFF. The DNA of the CDR3 is TGTGCCACCAGTGATGGCCAGGGGGCTAGGGATGAGCAGTTCTTC. This chain connects TRBV24-1 to TRBJ2-1; 8 bases map to TRBD1. CDR1 is KGHDR, CDR2 SFDVKD, per germline. V lost 3 bases and J lost 8; bases outside the gene matches: 8. The CDR3 sequence is 15 residues long.

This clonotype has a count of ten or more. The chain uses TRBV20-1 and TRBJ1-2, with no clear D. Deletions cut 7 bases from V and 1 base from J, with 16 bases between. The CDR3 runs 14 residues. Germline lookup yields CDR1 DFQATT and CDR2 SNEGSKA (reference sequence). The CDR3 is CSVQPTRSNYGYTF. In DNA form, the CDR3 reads TGCAGTGTACAGCCGACCCGCAGTAACTATGGCTACACCTTC.

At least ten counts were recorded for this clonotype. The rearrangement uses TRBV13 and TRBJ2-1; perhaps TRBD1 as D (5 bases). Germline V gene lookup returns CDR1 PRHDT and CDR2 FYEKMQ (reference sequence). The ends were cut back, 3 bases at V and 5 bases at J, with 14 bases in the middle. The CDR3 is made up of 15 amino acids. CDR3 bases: TGTGCCAGCAGCTTTGGGGCCGGGCTCCACAATGAGCAGTTCTTC. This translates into CASSFGAGLHNEQFF. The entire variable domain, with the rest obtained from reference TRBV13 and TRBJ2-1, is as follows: AAGVIQSPRHLIKEKRETATLKCYPIPRHDTVYWYQQGPGQDPQFLISFYEKMQSDKGSIPDRFSAQQFSDYHSELNMSSLELGDSALYFCASSFGAGLHNEQFFGPGTRLTVL.

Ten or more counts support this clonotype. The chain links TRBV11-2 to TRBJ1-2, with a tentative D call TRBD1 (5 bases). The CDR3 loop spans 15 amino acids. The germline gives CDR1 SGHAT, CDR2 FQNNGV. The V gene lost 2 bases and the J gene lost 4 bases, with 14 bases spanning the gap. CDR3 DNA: TGTGCCAGCAGCTTATCAGGGAATCAAATCTATGGCTACACCTTC. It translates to CASSLSGNQIYGYTF.

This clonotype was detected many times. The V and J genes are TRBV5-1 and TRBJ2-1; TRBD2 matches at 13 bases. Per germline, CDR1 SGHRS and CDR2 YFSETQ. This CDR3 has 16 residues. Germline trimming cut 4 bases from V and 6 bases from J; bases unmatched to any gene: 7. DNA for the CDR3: TGCGCCAGCAGCGGCGGGGGACTAGCGGGAATCAATGAGCAGTTCTTC. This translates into CASSGGGLAGINEQFF.

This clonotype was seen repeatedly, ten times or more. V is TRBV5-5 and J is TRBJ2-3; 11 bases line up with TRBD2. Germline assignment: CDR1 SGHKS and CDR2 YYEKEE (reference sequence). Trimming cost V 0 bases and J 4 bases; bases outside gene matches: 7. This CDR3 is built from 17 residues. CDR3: CASSLAITSGSADTQYF. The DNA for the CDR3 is TGTGCCAGCAGCTTGGCCATAACTAGCGGGAGTGCAGATACGCAGTATTTT. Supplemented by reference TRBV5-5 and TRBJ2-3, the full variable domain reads DAGVTQSPTHLIKTRGQQVTLRCSPISGHKSVSWYQQVLGQGPQFIFQYYEKEERGRGNFPDRFSARQFPNYSSELNVNALLLGDSALYLCASSLAITSGSADTQYFGPGTRLTVL.

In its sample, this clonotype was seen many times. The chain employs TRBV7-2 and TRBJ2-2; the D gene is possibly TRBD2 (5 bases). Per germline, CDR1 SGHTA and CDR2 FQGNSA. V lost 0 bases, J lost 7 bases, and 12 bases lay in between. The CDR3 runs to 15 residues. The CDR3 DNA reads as TGTGCCAGCAGCTTAGCGCAGACTAAGGTCGGGGAGCTGTTTTTT. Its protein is CASSLAQTKVGELFF.

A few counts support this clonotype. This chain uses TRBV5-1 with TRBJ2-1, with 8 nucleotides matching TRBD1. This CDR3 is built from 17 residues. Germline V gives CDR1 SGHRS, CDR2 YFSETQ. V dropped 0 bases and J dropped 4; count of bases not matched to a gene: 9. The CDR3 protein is CASSLATGTGGYNEQFF. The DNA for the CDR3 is TGCGCCAGCAGCTTGGCGACCGGGACAGGAGGGTACAATGAGCAGTTCTTC.

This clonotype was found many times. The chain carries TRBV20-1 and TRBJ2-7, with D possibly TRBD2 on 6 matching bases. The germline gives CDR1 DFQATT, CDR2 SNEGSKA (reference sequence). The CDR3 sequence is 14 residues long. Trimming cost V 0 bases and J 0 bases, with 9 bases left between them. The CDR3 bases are TGCAGTGCTAGAGAAGGAGGGAACTCCTACGAGCAGTACTTC. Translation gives CSAREGGNSYEQYF.

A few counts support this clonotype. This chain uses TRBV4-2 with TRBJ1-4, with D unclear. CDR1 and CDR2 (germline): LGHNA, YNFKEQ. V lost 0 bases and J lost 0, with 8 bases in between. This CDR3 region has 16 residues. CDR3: CASSQEGQATNEKLFF. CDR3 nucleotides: TGTGCCAGCAGCCAAGAGGGCCAAGCAACTAATGAAAAACTGTTTTTT.

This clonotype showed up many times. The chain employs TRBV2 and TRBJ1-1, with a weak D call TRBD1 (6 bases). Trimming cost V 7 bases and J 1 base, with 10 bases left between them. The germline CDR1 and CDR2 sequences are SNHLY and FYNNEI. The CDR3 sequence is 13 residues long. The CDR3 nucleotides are TGTGCCAGCAACCCGGGACAGAACACTGAAGCTTTCTTT. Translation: CASNPGQNTEAFF.

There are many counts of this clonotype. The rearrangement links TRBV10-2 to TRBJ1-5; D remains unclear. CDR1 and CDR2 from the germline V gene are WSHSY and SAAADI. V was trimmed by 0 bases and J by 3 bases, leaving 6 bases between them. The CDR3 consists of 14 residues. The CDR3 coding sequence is TGCGCCAGCAGTGAGTCTGGCACCAATCAGCCCCAGCATTTT. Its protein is CASSESGTNQPQHF.

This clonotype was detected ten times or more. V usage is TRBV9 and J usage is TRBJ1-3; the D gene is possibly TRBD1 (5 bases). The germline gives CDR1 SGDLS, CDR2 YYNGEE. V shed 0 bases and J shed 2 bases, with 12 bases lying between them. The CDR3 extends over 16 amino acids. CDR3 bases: TGTGCCAGCAGCGTAGCCCCTTGGGGCACTGGAAACACCATATATTTT. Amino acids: CASSVAPWGTGNTIYF.

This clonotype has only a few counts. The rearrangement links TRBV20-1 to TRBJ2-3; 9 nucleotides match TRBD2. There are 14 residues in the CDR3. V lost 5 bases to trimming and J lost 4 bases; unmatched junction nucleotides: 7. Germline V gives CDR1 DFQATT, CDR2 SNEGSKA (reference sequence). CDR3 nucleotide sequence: TGCAGTGCTTCGGGACTAGCAAACCCAGATACGCAGTATTTT. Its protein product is CSASGLANPDTQYF.

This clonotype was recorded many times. This chain's CDR3 is CASSVAGGPNEQFF. The CDR3 DNA reads as TGTGCCAGCAGCGTAGCGGGAGGGCCAAATGAGCAGTTCTTC. The chain joins TRBV25-1 to TRBJ2-1; TRBD2 agrees at 11 bases. The V gene end was trimmed by 6 bases and the J gene end by 7 bases; junction bases not matched to a gene: 5. CDR3 length: 14 residues. Per the germline V gene, CDR1 is MGHDK and CDR2 is SYGVNS.

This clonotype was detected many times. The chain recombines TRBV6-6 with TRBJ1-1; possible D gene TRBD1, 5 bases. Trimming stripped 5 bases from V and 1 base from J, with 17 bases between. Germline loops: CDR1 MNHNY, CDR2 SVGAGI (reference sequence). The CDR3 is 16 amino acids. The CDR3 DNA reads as TGTGCCAGCAGTCCCGACAGCTTCAATAAGAACACTGAAGCTTTCTTT. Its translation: CASSPDSFNKNTEAFF.

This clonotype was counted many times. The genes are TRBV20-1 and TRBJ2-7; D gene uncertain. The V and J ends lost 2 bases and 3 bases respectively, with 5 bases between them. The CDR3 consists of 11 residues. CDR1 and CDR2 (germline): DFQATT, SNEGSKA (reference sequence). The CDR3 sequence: CSARHNYEQYF. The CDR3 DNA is TGCAGTGCTAGACATAACTACGAGCAGTACTTC.

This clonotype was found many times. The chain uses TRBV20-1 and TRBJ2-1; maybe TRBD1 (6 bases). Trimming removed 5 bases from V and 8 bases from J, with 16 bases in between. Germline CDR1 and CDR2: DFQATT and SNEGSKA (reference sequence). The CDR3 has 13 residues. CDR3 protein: CSARAWDTHEQFF. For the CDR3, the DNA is TGCAGTGCTCGAGCCTGGGACACCCATGAGCAGTTCTTC.

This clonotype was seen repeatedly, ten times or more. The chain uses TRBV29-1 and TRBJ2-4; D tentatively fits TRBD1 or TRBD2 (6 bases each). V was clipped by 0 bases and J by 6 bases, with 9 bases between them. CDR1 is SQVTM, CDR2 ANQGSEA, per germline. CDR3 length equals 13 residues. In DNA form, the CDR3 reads TGCAGCGTTGAAGACCCGGGGGCAAACATTCAGTACTTC. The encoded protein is CSVEDPGANIQYF.

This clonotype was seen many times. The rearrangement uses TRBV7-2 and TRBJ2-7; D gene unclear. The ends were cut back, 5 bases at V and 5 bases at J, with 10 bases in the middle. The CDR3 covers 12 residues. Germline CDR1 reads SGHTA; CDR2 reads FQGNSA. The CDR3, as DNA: TGTGCCAGCAGCAAATCCGGCCACGAGCAGTACTTC. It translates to CASSKSGHEQYF.

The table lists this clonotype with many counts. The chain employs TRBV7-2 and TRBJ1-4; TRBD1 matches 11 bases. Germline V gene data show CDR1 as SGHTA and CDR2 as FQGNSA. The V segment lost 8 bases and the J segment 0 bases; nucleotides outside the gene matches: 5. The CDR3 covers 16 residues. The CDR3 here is CASAGQGVATNEKLFF. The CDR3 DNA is TGTGCCAGCGCGGGACAGGGGGTTGCAACTAATGAAAAACTGTTTTTT.

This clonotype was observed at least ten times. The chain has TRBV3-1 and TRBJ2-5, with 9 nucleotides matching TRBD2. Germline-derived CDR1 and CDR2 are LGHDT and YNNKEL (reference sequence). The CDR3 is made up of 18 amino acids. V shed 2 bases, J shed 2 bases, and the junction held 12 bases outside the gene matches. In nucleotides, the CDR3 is TGTGCCAGCAGCCAACTTGCTAGCGGGAATTGGGGTCAAGAGACCCAGTACTTC. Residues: CASSQLASGNWGQETQYF.

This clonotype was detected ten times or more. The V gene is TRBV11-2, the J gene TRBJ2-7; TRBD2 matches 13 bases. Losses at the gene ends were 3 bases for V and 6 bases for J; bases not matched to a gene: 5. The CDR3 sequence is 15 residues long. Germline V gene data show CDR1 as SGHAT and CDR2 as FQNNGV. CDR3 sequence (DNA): TGTGCCAGCAGCTTTGGACTAGCGGGAGTAACCGAGCAGTACTTC. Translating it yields CASSFGLAGVTEQYF.